This is a list of T cell receptor beta chains from one sample in a study of blood T cell repertoires in COVID-19. Clones were read by immunoSEQ multiplex PCR, and TCRdb kept only the in-frame ones, dropping some. The table records about 290,000 clones, roughly 86% of them present only once. The sample was peripheral blood. The receptors originated from a woman aged 25 to 39 with COVID-19, enrolled during active disease. Both conserved end residues are part of each CDR3. The D gene is left open where the match is weak. Size tells how often a clone was seen (once, few, many) or the class of an expanded clone, and some rows leave it out.

j_call | v_call | d_call | clone_size | cdr3_aa | cdr3_nt
TRBJ2-5 | TRBV3-1/TRBV3-2 | TRBD2 | - | CASSQESPGLAGTQETQYF | TGTGCCAGCAGCCAAGAGAGCCCCGGGCTAGCGGGGACCCAAGAGACCCAGTACTTC
TRBJ2-3 | TRBV7-2 | - | - | CASSLATGRRTDTQYF | TGTGCCAGCAGCTTAGCCACGGGGAGGAGGACAGATACGCAGTATTTT
TRBJ2-5 | TRBV2 | TRBD2 | - | CASSHPQRGTETQYF | TGTGCCAGCAGCCACCCTCAGCGGGGCACAGAGACCCAGTACTTC
TRBJ1-4 | TRBV11-2 | - | - | CASSLGRASEKLFF | TGTGCCAGCAGCTTAGGCAGGGCGTCCGAAAAACTGTTTTTT
TRBJ1-1 | TRBV5-6 | - | - | CASSFQQGNTEAFF | TGTGCCAGCAGCTTCCAACAGGGGAACACTGAAGCTTTCTTT
TRBJ2-5 | TRBV15 | TRBD2 | - | CATSRPTSRRSAQYF | TGTGCCACCAGCAGACCGACTAGCCGGCGGTCGGCCCAGTACTTC
TRBJ2-7 | TRBV5-6 | TRBD2 | once | CASSSGLAGETYEQYF | TGTGCCAGCAGCTCCGGACTAGCGGGGGAAACCTACGAGCAGTACTTC
TRBJ2-3 | TRBV6-4 | TRBD2 | - | CASSLTSGGADTQYF | TGTGCCAGCAGTCTGACTAGCGGGGGTGCAGATACGCAGTATTTT
TRBJ1-1 | TRBV5-1 | - | - | CASSLGTAMDTEAFF | TGCGCCAGCAGCTTGGGGACAGCCATGGACACTGAAGCTTTCTTT
TRBJ2-7 | TRBV5-5 | TRBD1 | once | CASSLQGANEQYF | TGTGCCAGCAGCCTACAGGGGGCCAACGAGCAGTACTTC
TRBJ1-1 | TRBV11-2 | TRBD1 | once | CASSDRTGNTEAFF | TGTGCCAGCAGCGACCGGACAGGGAACACTGAAGCTTTCTTT
TRBJ1-2 | TRBV6-6 | - | few | CASSAGEGYGYTF | TGTGCCAGCAGTGCCGGGGAGGGCTATGGCTACACCTTC
TRBJ2-1 | TRBV20-1 | TRBD2 | - | CSASRSSGGLSSYNEQFF | TGCAGTGCTAGTAGGTCTAGCGGGGGCCTCAGCTCCTACAATGAGCAGTTCTTC
TRBJ2-1 | TRBV11-3 | - | few | CASSGLVGGEQFF | TGTGCCAGCAGCGGACTTGTGGGGGGAGAGCAGTTCTTC